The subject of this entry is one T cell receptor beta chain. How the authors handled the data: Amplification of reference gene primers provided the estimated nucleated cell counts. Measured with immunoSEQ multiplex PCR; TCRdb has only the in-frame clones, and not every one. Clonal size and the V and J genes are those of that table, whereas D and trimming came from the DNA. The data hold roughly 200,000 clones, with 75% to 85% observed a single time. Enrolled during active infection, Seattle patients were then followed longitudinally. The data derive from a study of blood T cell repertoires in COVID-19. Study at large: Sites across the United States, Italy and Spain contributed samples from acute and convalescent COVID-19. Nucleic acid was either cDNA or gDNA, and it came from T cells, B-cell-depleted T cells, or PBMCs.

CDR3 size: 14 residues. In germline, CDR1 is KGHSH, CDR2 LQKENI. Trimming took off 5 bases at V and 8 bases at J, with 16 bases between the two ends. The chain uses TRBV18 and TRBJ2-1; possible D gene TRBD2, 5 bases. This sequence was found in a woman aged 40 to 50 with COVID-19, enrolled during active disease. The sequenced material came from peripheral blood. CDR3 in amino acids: CASSIYQEGDEQFF. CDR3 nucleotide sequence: TGTGCCAGCTCAATCTACCAAGAGGGTGATGAGCAGTTCTTC.